This passage covers 9 T cell receptor beta chains from one sample sequenced in a study of cytomegalovirus exposure and HLA in healthy donors. PCR primers comprised 60 Vbeta and 13 Jbeta primers. The protocol was immunoSEQ multiplex PCR, while the TCRdb copy is restricted to in-frame clones and leaves out a portion. The table has about 130,000 clones, over 60% seen once; the top ten hold 2.5% to 3.5%. The specimen sequenced was PBMCs. These receptors all come from a man in his forties in good health and CMV-seronegative.

The CDR3 protein is CASSLGGGNLANEQFF. The CDR3 DNA follows: TGCGCCAGCAGCTTGGGTGGTGGTAACTTAGCCAATGAGCAGTTCTTC. The V call is TRBV5-1, the J call TRBJ2-1, with unresolved D. Germline V gives CDR1 SGHRS, CDR2 YFSETQ. This CDR3 has 16 residues. Trimming stripped 0 bases from V and 6 bases from J, with 16 bases between.

The V gene is TRBV5-1, the J gene TRBJ2-3; 7 bases map to TRBD1. Germline values: CDR1 SGHRS, CDR2 YFSETQ. The CDR3 has 15 amino acids. Trimming cost V 4 bases and J 2 bases; bases outside gene matches: 7. The CDR3 nucleotides are TGCGCCAGCAGCCCCAGACAGGGAATCACAGATACGCAGTATTTT. Translated: CASSPRQGITDTQYF.

The count of this clone is one. The rearrangement joins TRBV7-2 to TRBJ1-1, with a tentative D call TRBD1 (5 bases). Trimming took off 7 bases at V and 0 bases at J, with 9 bases between the two ends. The CDR3 runs to 13 residues. Germline loops: CDR1 SGHTA, CDR2 FQGNSA. This CDR3 reads CASKPTVNTEAFF. Written as DNA, the CDR3 is TGTGCCAGCAAACCGACAGTGAACACTGAAGCTTTCTTT.

This chain links TRBV19 with TRBJ2-5; TRBD1 matches at 10 bases. The CDR3 has 14 residues. Germline loops: CDR1 LNHDA, CDR2 SQIVND (reference sequence). V gave up 5 bases and J gave up 4 bases; unmatched junction bases: 4. CDR3 loop: CASSSTGGRETQYF. Written as DNA, the CDR3 is TGTGCCAGTAGTTCGACAGGGGGCCGAGAGACCCAGTACTTC. The full variable domain, completed using reference TRBV19 and TRBJ2-5, is DGGITQSPKYLFRKEGQNVTLSCEQNLNHDAMYWYRQDPGQGLRLIYYSQIVNDFQKGDIAEGYSVSREKKESFPLTVTSAQKNPTAFYLCASSSTGGRETQYFGPGTRLLVL.

J is TRBJ1-4 and V is TRBV6-5; 10 bases align to TRBD1. This CDR3 contains 13 residues. J was trimmed by 7 bases and V by 6 bases; bases with no gene match: 2. CDR1 MNHEY and CDR2 SVGAGI come from the germline V gene. The CDR3 sequence: CASRGQGPEKLFF. The CDR3 coding sequence is TGTGCCAGCAGGGGACAGGGGCCTGAAAAACTGTTTTTT.

The genes are TRBV6-6 and TRBJ2-6; TRBD2 matches 7 bases. Germline CDR1 MNHNY, CDR2 SVGAGI (reference sequence). The CDR3 has 13 residues. V trimming: 7 bases; J trimming: 13 bases; junction bases outside the gene matches: 10. The CDR3 sequence is CASKEGGAVVLTF. For the CDR3, the DNA is TGTGCCAGCAAGGAGGGAGGGGCGGTTGTCCTGACTTTC.

This chain uses TRBV11-2 with TRBJ2-2, with 7 positions matching TRBD1. J gave up 11 bases and V 6 bases, and 3 bases lay outside the gene matches. The CDR3 contains 11 residues. Germline assignment: CDR1 SGHAT and CDR2 FQNNGV. CDR3 DNA sequence: TGTGCCAGCAGGCGGACAGGAGAGCTGTTTTTT. Residues: CASRRTGELFF.

The V and J genes are TRBV7-2 and TRBJ2-3; 10 bases match TRBD2. The CDR3 length is 16 residues. V was clipped by 3 bases and J by 2 bases; unmatched bases: 5. Germline CDR1 reads SGHTA; CDR2 reads FQGNSA. The CDR3 loop is CASSLMTSGFTDTQYF. The CDR3 DNA reads TGTGCCAGCAGCTTGATGACTAGCGGGTTCACAGATACGCAGTATTTT. Supplemented by reference TRBV7-2 and TRBJ2-3, the full variable domain reads GAGVSQSPSNKVTEKGKDVELRCDPISGHTALYWYRQSLGQGLEFLIYFQGNSAPDKSGLPSDRFSAERTGGSVSTLTIQRTQQEDSAVYLCASSLMTSGFTDTQYFGPGTRLTVL.

This clone was seen a handful of times. This sequence joins TRBV7-2 and TRBJ2-5; 12 bases are a match to TRBD1. Trimming removed 5 bases from V and 3 bases from J; junction bases left unmatched: 7. The CDR3 spans 16 residues. Germline lookup yields CDR1 SGHTA and CDR2 FQGNSA. CDR3 region: CASSAEGQGAKETQYF. The CDR3, as DNA: TGTGCCAGCAGCGCCGAGGGACAGGGGGCGAAAGAGACCCAGTACTTC.